This is a list of T cell receptor beta chains from one sample in a study of blood T cell repertoires in COVID-19. The assay was immunoSEQ multiplex PCR, and TCRdb's table has in-frame clones only and misses some. Of 200,000 to 300,000 clones listed, 70% to 90% were seen once; the top ten hold about 1.7%. What was sequenced was PBMCs or T cells enriched from blood (not recorded which). These receptor sequences come from a middle-aged man who had recovered from COVID-19. Each CDR3 is given with its conserved first and last residue. The order of the fields is J gene, D gene, clone size, V gene, CDR3 DNA, CDR3 protein. A D gene is named only where the DNA matches it firmly. Clone size, where shown, is once, few, many, or a class for clones that have expanded.

TRBJ1-1,NA,NA,TRBV30,TGTGCCTGGAGTGTAGGGGGATTTCAAGCTTTCTTT,CAWSVGGFQAFF
TRBJ2-3,TRBD2,NA,TRBV7-7,TGTGCCAGCGCGCCCGCTAGCGGTAGCACAGATACGCAGTATTTT,CASAPASGSTDTQYF
TRBJ1-2,NA,NA,TRBV2,TGTGCCCTAAGATATGCGTTCAACTATGGCTACACCTTC,CALRYAFNYGYTF
TRBJ2-1,TRBD2,NA,TRBV7-2,TGTGCCAGCAGCTTAGGGGCTAGCGGACTCTACAATGAGCAGTTCTTC,CASSLGASGLYNEQFF
TRBJ2-1,NA,NA,TRBV6-4,TGTGCCAGCAGTGACTCGGCGGGCAGGAATGAGCAGTTCTTC,CASSDSAGRNEQFF
TRBJ1-4,NA,NA,TRBV5-1,TGCGCCAGCCGCGACATTGCAACTAATGAAAAACTGTTTTTT,CASRDIATNEKLFF
TRBJ2-7,NA,NA,TRBV27,TGTGCCAGCGGTCAAGGGGGTCCTTCCTACGAGCAGTACTTC,CASGQGGPSYEQYF
TRBJ2-1,NA,NA,TRBV19,TGTGCCAGTAGTCCCCTTCCAGGAGGTGAGCAGTTCTTC,CASSPLPGGEQFF
TRBJ2-1,NA,NA,TRBV5-1,TGCGCCAGCAGGATCAGCGGCAATGAGCAGTTCTTC,CASRISGNEQFF
TRBJ1-3,NA,NA,TRBV7-9,TGTGCCAGCAGCTCCCAGGGAAACACCATATATTTT,CASSSQGNTIYF
TRBJ1-2,NA,NA,TRBV2,TGTGCCAGCAGGGCAGGTACTAACTATGGCTACACCTTC,CASRAGTNYGYTF
TRBJ1-1,NA,NA,TRBV7-9,TGTGCCAGCAGCTCACTTGCGTCTGCGAACACTGAAGCTTTCTTT,CASSSLASANTEAFF
TRBJ1-2,NA,once,TRBV21-1,TGTGCCAGCATTCACAGGGGAGACTATGGCTACACCTTC,CASIHRGDYGYTF
TRBJ1-4,TRBD1,NA,TRBV14,TGTGCCAGCAGCCAAGTACCGGGACAGGGGAATCAAAAACTGTTTTTT,CASSQVPGQGNQKLFF
TRBJ2-6,NA,NA,TRBV27,TGTGCCAGCAGTTCGACGACAGGAATCTCTGGGGCCAACGTCCTGACTTTC,CASSSTTGISGANVLTF
TRBJ1-2,NA,few,TRBV5-1,TGCGCCAGCAGGGTCCTCCTAGGGGCTAACTATGGCTACACCTTC,CASRVLLGANYGYTF
TRBJ1-1,NA,NA,TRBV30,TGTGCCTGGAACCGCAACTCATTTGGCGAGGCTTACATGAACACTGAAGCTTTCTTT,CAWNRNSFGEAYMNTEAFF
TRBJ2-7,TRBD1,NA,TRBV7-9,TGTGCCAGCAGCCAATTATCAGGGGGCGGCGAGCAGTACTTC,CASSQLSGGGEQYF
TRBJ1-6,TRBD1,NA,TRBV5-1,TGCGCCAGCAGCCAAGGGGACAGTATTTTCTATAATTCACCCCTCCACTTT,CASSQGDSIFYNSPLHF
TRBJ1-4,TRBD1,NA,TRBV7-9,TGTGCCAGCAGTACCACTAGGGGGCCCAATGAAAAACTGTTTTTT,CASSTTRGPNEKLFF
TRBJ1-1,NA,NA,TRBV3-1/TRBV3-2,TGTGCCAGCAGCCAAGATCTGAGTATCACTGAAGCTTTCTTT,CASSQDLSITEAFF
TRBJ2-7,NA,NA,TRBV28,TGTGCCAGCAGTTTTGCGAGTGCAGGATACGAGCAGTACTTC,CASSFASAGYEQYF
TRBJ2-2,TRBD1,NA,TRBV10-3,TGTGCCACCGGGACAGGGGATCGCACCGGGGAGCTGTTTTTT,CATGTGDRTGELFF
TRBJ2-5,TRBD2,NA,TRBV6-2/TRBV6-3,TGTGCCAGCAGTGTAGCGGGGGGGCCCCGAGAGACCCAGTACTTC,CASSVAGGPRETQYF
TRBJ1-1,NA,NA,TRBV6-5,TGTGCCAGCAGCCTTGGACAGGAAGCTTTCTTT,CASSLGQEAFF
TRBJ2-3,NA,NA,TRBV7-9,TGTGCCAGCAGCTTGCCATATGAAAGCCTGGATACGCAGTATTTT,CASSLPYESLDTQYF
TRBJ1-5,TRBD1,NA,TRBV6-4,TGTGCCAGCAGTCCCGACAGGGGGGCTAATCAGCCCCAGCATTTT,CASSPDRGANQPQHF
TRBJ1-1,TRBD1,NA,TRBV11-3,TGTGCCAGCAGCTTAGAAGGGACAGTAATCCTTCTAAGGAACACTGAAGCTTTCTTT,CASSLEGTVILLRNTEAFF
TRBJ1-2,NA,NA,TRBV20-1,TGCAGTGCCCGGGATGACTATGGCTACACCTTC,CSARDDYGYTF
TRBJ2-1,TRBD2,NA,TRBV3-1/TRBV3-2,TGTGCCAGCAGCCCGGGACTAGCGGGAGGTTACAATGAGCAGTTCTTC,CASSPGLAGGYNEQFF
TRBJ2-5,TRBD1,NA,TRBV7-9,TGTGCCAGCAGCTTAGCGGCAGGGGGCGCCGGGGAGACCCAGTACTTC,CASSLAAGGAGETQYF
TRBJ1-6,NA,NA,TRBV6-4,TGTGCCAGCAGTGAGTTCTATTTTACGACCCTCCACTTT,CASSEFYFTTLHF
TRBJ2-3,NA,NA,TRBV7-9,TGTGCCAGCAGCTCGGCAGATACGCAGTATTTT,CASSSADTQYF
TRBJ1-2,TRBD1,NA,TRBV11-2,TGTGCCAGCAGCACGACAGGGGTATATGGCTACACCTTC,CASSTTGVYGYTF
TRBJ2-7,TRBD1,NA,TRBV6-5,TGTGCCAGTCGGGAATGGGACAGGGATGGTCGAGAGCAGTACTTC,CASREWDRDGREQYF
TRBJ2-2,NA,few,TRBV6-5,TGTGCCAGCAGTTATTCTCGGACTGGGCCTGGGGAGCTGTTTTTT,CASSYSRTGPGELFF
TRBJ2-4,TRBD2,NA,TRBV7-2,TGTGCCAGCACCAGCGGGGGGGTAGCCAAAAACATTCAGTACTTC,CASTSGGVAKNIQYF
TRBJ2-2,TRBD2,NA,TRBV18,TGTGCCAGCTCACCTGTGCGGGGGACGAACACCGGGGAGCTGTTTTTT,CASSPVRGTNTGELFF
TRBJ1-2,NA,NA,TRBV5-1,TGCGCCAGCAGCTTGGTCGTGGCGGCAGGGGCGGGCAACTATGGCTACACCTTC,CASSLVVAAGAGNYGYTF
TRBJ1-2,NA,NA,TRBV7-2,TGTGCCAGCAGCTTAGTCTGGACAGATAATGGCTACACCTTC,CASSLVWTDNGYTF
TRBJ2-3,TRBD2,NA,TRBV5-1,TGCGCCAGCAGCTTTAGCGGGACCAGCACAGATACGCAGTATTTT,CASSFSGTSTDTQYF